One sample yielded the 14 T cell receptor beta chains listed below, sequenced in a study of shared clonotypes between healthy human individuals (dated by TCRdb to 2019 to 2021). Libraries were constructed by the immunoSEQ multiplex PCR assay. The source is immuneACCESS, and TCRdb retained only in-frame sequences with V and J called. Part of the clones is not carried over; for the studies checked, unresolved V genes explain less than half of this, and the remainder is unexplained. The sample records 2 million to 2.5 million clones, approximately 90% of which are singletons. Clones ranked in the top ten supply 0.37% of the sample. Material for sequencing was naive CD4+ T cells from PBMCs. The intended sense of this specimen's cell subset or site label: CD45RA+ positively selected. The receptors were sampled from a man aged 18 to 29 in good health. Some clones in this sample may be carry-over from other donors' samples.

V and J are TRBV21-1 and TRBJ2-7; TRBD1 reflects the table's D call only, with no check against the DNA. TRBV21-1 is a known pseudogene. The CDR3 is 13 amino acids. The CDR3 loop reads CASSRNQTYEQYF. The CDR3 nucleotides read TGTGCCAGCAGCAGAAACCAGACCTACGAGCAGTACTTC.

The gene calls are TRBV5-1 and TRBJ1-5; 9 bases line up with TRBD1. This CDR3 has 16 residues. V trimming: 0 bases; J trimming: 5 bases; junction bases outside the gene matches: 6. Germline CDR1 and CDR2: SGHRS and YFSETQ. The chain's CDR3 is CASSLVPGTGHQPQHF. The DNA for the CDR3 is TGCGCCAGCAGCTTGGTACCGGGGACAGGGCATCAGCCCCAGCATTTT. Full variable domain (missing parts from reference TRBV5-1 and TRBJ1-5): KAGVTQTPRYLIKTRGQQVTLSCSPISGHRSVSWYQQTPGQGLQFLFEYFSETQRNKGNFPGRFSGRQFSNSRSEMNVSTLELGDSALYLCASSLVPGTGHQPQHFGDGTRLSIL.

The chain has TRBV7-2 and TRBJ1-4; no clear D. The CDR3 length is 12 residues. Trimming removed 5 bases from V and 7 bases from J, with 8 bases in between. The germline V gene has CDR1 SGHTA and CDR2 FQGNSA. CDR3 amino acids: CASSRSGEKLFF. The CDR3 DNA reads TGTGCCAGCAGCCGAAGTGGTGAAAAACTGTTTTTT. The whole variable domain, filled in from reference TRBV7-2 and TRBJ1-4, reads GAGVSQSPSNKVTEKGKDVELRCDPISGHTALYWYRQSLGQGLEFLIYFQGNSAPDKSGLPSDRFSAERTGGSVSTLTIQRTQQEDSAVYLCASSRSGEKLFFGSGTQLSVL.

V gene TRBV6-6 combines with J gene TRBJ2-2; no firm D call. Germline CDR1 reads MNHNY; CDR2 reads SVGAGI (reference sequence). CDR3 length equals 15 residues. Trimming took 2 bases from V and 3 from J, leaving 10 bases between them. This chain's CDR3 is CASSYAVEYTGELFF. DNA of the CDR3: TGTGCCAGCAGTTACGCGGTGGAATACACCGGGGAGCTGTTTTTT.

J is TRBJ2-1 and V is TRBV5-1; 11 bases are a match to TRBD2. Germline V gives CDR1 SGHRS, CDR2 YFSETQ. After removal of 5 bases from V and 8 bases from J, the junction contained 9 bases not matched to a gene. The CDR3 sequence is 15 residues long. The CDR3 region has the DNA TGCGCCAGCAGTAACTTAACTAGCGGGAGCTATGAGCAGTTCTTC. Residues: CASSNLTSGSYEQFF.

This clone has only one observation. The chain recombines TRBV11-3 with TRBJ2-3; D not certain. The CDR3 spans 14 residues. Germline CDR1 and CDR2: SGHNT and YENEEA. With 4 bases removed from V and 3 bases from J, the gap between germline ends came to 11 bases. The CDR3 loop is CASSSTQGTDTQYF. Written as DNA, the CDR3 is TGTGCCAGCAGCTCGACACAAGGAACAGATACGCAGTATTTT. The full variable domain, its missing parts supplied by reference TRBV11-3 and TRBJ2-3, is EAGVVQSPRYKIIEKKQPVAFWCNPISGHNTLYWYLQNLGQGPELLIRYENEEAVDDSQLPKDRFSAERLKGVDSTLKIQPAELGDSAVYLCASSSTQGTDTQYFGPGTRLTVL.

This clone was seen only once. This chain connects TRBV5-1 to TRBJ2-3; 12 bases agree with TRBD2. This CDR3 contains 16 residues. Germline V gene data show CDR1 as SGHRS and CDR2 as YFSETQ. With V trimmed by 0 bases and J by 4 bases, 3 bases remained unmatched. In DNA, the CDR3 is TGCGCCAGCAGCTTGGGGACTAGCGGGACCGCAGATACGCAGTATTTT. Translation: CASSLGTSGTADTQYF.

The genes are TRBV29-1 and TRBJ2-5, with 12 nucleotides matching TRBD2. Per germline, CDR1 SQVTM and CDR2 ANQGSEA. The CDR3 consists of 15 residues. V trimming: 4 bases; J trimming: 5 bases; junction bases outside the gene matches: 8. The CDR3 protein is CSVGGASGRGETQYF. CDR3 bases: TGCAGCGTTGGTGGAGCTAGCGGGAGGGGGGAGACCCAGTACTTC.

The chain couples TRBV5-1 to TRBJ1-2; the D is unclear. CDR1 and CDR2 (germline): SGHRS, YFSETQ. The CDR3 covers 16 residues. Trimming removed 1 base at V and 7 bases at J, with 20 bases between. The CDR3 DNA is TGCGCCAGCAGCTTGACCCCCGGGCCGGAGGGAGCTGGCTACACCTTC. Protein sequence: CASSLTPGPEGAGYTF. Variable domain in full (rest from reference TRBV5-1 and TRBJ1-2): KAGVTQTPRYLIKTRGQQVTLSCSPISGHRSVSWYQQTPGQGLQFLFEYFSETQRNKGNFPGRFSGRQFSNSRSEMNVSTLELGDSALYLCASSLTPGPEGAGYTFGSGTRLTVV.

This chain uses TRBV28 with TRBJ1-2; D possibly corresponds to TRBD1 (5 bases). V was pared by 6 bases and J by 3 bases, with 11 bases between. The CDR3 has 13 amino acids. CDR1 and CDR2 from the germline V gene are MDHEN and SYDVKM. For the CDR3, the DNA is TGTGCCAGCAGGGTTACAGGACACTATGGCTACACCTTC. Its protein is CASRVTGHYGYTF.

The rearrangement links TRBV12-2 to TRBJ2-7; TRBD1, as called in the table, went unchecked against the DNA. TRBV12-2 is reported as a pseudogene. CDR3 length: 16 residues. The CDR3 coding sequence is TGTGCAAGTCGCTTAAACGGACAGGGGGGGAGGTACGAGCAGTACTTC. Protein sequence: CASRLNGQGGRYEQYF.

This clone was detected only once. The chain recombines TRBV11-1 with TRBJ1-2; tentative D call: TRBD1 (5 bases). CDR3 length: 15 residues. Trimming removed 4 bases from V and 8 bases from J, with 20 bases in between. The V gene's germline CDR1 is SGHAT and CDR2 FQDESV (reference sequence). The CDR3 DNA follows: TGTGCCAGCAGCTCCTACCCAAAACCGGGGGAGGGCTACACCTTC. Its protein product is CASSSYPKPGEGYTF.

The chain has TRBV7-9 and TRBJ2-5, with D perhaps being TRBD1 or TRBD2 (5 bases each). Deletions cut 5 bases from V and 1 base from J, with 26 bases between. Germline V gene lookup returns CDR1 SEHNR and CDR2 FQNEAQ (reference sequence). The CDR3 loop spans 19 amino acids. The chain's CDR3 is CASSPGPTALLGVQETQYF. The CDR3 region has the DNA TGTGCCAGCAGCCCAGGACCGACTGCTCTCCTGGGGGTCCAAGAGACCCAGTACTTC. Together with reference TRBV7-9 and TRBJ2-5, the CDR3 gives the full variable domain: DTGVSQNPRHKITKRGQNVTFRCDPISEHNRLYWYRQTLGQGPEFLTYFQNEAQLEKSRLLSDRFSAERPKGSFSTLEIQRTEQGDSAMYLCASSPGPTALLGVQETQYFGPGTRLLVL.

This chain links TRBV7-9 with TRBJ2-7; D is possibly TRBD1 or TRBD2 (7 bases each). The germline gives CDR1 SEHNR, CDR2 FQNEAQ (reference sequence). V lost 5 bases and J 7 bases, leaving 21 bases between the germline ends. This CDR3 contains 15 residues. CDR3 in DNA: TGTGCCAGCAGCCCTTCGGGGAGGGGGCGCGAGGAGCAGTACTTC. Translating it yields CASSPSGRGREEQYF.